The 10 T cell receptor beta chains below all came from one sample that was sequenced in a study of T cells expressing NK-cell markers. TCRdb re-called the 5' RACE reads; one entry per CDR3 protein, DNA not given. This table holds 400,000 or so distinct CDR3 sequences. The sequenced sample consisted of blood T cells: a sorted CD56 or NKG2C T cell subset, CD4+ or CD8+ T cells, or bulk PBMC T cells (not recorded which). All receptors come from a woman aged 45-65 years in good health.

The J gene is TRBJ2-1, the V gene TRBV4-1; TCRdb picks TRBD1, but there is no DNA to check that call. The CDR3 spans 14 residues. The germline V gene has CDR1 MGHRA and CDR2 YSYEKL. CDR3 residues: CASSRGQGGNEQFF.

The chain uses TRBV30 and TRBJ1-4; as DNA is missing, the TRBD1 call by TCRdb cannot be tested. This CDR3 is 14 amino acids long. Germline CDR1 GTSNPN, CDR2 SVGIG (reference sequence). CDR3 region: CAWSAGTGNEKLFF. The whole variable domain, filled in from reference TRBV30 and TRBJ1-4, reads SQTIHQWPATLVQPVGSPLSLECTVEGTSNPNLYWYRQAAGRGLQLLFYSVGIGQISSEVPQNLSASRPQDRQFILSSKKLLLSDSGFYLCAWSAGTGNEKLFFGSGTQLSVL.

The rearrangement uses TRBV9 and TRBJ1-3. This CDR3 contains 15 residues. Germline CDR1 reads SGDLS; CDR2 reads YYNGEE. CDR3 region: CASSTTQGAGNTIYF.

The rearrangement links TRBV20-1 to TRBJ2-4; the TCRdb call, TRBD2, lacks DNA for checking. CDR3 length: 11 amino acids. CDR1 and CDR2 from the germline V gene are DFQATT and SNEGSKA (reference sequence). Here the CDR3 reads CSAGLRSIQYF.

V usage is TRBV7-8 and J usage is TRBJ1-4. This CDR3 has 15 amino acids. Germline V CDR1 and CDR2: SGHVS, FQNEAQ. CDR3 protein: CASSLRRRANEKLFF. The full variable domain, with the rest looked up from reference TRBV7-8 and TRBJ1-4, is GAGVSQSPRYKVAKRGQDVALRCDPISGHVSLFWYQQALGQGPEFLTYFQNEAQLDKSGLPSDRFFAERPEGSVSTLKIQRTQQEDSAVYLCASSLRRRANEKLFFGSGTQLSVL.

The gene calls are TRBV11-3 and TRBJ1-3; the D call from TCRdb, TRBD1, cannot be confirmed without DNA. The length of the CDR3 is 15 residues. Germline V CDR1 and CDR2: SGHNT, YENEEA. The CDR3 protein is CASSFQGASGNTIYF.

The chain links TRBV27 to TRBJ2-3; as DNA is missing, the TRBD2 call by TCRdb cannot be tested. The V gene's germline CDR1 is MNHEY and CDR2 SMNVEV (reference sequence). The CDR3 contains 15 residues. The CDR3 sequence is CASSPTRYPGDTQYF.

The chain carries TRBV4-1 and TRBJ1-1. The CDR3 has 15 amino acids. CDR1 and CDR2 (germline): MGHRA, YSYEKL. The CDR3 sequence: CASSQGWIGYTEAFF.

The rearrangement links TRBV11-2 to TRBJ2-7; TCRdb reports TRBD1, a call that lacks DNA to check it against. The CDR3 extends over 13 amino acids. From germline, CDR1 is SGHAT and CDR2 FQNNGV. The CDR3 region is CASSRDESYEQYF.

The chain combines TRBV10-3 with TRBJ2-5; the D gene TCRdb calls, TRBD1, cannot be checked with no DNA. Germline V lookup: CDR1 ENHRY, CDR2 SYGVKD. The length of the CDR3 is 14 residues. CDR3 in amino acids: CAIRVGREQETQYF.